The source of this TCR beta chain is a study of control samples from healthy donors and cancer patients. Clones were sequenced by immunoSEQ multiplex PCR, and TCRdb holds only the in-frame ones, with some missing. Among approximately 60,000 clones listed, 85% were seen once. The CDR3 has 16 amino acids. V was clipped by 4 bases and J by 3 bases, with 16 bases between them. Germline V gene data show CDR1 as MGHRA and CDR2 as YSYEKL. This clone appeared once. The genes are TRBV4-1 and TRBJ1-5; D ambiguous. What was sequenced was blood. This TCR came from a man aged 35-49 years in good health. CDR3 nucleotide sequence: TGCGCCAGCAGCCCCTACCCAAGCCCCTCCAATCAGCCCCAGCATTTT. Translated: CASSPYPSPSNQPQHF.